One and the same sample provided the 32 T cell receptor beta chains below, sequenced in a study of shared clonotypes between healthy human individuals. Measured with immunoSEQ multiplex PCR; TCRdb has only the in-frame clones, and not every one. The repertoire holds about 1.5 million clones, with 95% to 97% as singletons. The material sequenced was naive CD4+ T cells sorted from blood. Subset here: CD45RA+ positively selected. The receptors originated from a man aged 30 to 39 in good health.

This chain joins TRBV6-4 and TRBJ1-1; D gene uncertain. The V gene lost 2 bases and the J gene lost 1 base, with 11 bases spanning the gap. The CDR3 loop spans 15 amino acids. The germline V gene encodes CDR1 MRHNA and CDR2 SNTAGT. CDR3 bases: TGTGCCAGCAGTGACGAATACAGTCCGAACACTGAAGCTTTCTTT. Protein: CASSDEYSPNTEAFF.

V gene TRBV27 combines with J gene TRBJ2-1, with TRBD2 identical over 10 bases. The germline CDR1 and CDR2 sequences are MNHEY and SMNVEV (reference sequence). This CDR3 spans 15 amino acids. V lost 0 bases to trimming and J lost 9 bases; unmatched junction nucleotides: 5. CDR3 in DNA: TGTGCCAGCAGTTTATCCGAAGGACTAGCGGCTGAGCAGTTCTTC. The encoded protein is CASSLSEGLAAEQFF.

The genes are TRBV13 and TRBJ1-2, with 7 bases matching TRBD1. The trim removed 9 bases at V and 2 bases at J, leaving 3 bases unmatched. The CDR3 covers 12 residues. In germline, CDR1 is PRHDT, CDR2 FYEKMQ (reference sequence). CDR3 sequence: CASRTGNYGYTF. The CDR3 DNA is TGTGCCAGTCGGACAGGCAACTATGGCTACACCTTC.

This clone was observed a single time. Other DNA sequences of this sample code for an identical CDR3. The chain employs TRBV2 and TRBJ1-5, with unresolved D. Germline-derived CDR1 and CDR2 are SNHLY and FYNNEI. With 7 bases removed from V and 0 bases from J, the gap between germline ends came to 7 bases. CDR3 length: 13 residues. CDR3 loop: CASNGDSNQPQHF. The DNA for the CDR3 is TGTGCCAGCAACGGGGATAGCAATCAGCCCCAGCATTTT.

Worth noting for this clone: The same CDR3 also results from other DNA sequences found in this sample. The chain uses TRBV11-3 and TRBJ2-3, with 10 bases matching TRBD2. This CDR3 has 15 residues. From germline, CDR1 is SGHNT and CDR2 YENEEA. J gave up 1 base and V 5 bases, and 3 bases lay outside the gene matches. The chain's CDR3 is CASSPGLAGTDTQYF. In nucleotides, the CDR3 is TGTGCCAGCAGCCCCGGACTAGCGGGCACAGATACGCAGTATTTT.

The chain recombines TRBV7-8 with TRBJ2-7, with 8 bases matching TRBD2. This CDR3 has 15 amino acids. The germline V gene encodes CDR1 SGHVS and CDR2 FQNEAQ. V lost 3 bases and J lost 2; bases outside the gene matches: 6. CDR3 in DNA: TGTGCCAGCAGCTTTACTAGCGGAGATACCTACGAGCAGTACTTC. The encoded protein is CASSFTSGDTYEQYF.

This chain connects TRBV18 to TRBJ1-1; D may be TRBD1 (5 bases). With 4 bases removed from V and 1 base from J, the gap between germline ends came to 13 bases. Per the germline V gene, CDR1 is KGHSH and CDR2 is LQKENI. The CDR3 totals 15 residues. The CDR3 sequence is CASSLTGTENTEAFF. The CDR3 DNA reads TGTGCCAGCTCACTCACCGGGACGGAGAACACTGAAGCTTTCTTT.

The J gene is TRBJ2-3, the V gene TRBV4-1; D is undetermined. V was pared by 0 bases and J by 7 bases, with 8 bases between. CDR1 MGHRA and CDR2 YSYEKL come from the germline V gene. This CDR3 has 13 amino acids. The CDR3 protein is CASSQDPQYTQYF. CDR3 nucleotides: TGCGCCAGCAGCCAAGATCCCCAGTATACGCAGTATTTT.

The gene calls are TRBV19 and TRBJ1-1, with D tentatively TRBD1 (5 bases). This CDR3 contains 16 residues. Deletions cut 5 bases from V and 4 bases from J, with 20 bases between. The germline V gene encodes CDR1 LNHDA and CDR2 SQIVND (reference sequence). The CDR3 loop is CASSPKVPMGTTEAFF. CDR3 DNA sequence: TGTGCCAGTAGTCCCAAGGTCCCAATGGGGACCACTGAAGCTTTCTTT.

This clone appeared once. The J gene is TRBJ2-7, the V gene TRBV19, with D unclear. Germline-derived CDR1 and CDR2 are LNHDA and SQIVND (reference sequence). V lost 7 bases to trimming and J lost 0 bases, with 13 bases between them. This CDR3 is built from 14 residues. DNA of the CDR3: TGTGCCAGTACCCTCTCGGGCAGCTCCTACGAGCAGTACTTC. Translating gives CASTLSGSSYEQYF.

The CDR3 DNA reads TGTGCCTGGAGTGTAGGAAGGCGAGACACCGGGGAGCTGTTTTTT. Translated, it gives CAWSVGRRDTGELFF. The chain joins TRBV30 to TRBJ2-2; unclear D gene. This CDR3 is built from 15 residues. Trimming pared 0 bases from V and 3 bases from J, leaving 11 bases between. Germline V CDR1 and CDR2: GTSNPN, SVGIG (reference sequence).

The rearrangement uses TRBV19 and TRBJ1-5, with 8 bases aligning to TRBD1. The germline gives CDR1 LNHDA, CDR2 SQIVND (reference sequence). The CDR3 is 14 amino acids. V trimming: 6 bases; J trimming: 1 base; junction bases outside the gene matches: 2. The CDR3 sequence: CASRYRGSNQPQHF. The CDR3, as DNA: TGTGCCAGTAGGTACAGGGGGAGCAATCAGCCCCAGCATTTT.

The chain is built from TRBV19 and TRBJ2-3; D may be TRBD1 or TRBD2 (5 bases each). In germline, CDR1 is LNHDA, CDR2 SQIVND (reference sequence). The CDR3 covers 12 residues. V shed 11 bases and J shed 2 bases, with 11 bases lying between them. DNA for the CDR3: TGTGCCTCAAGGGGAGTCACAGATACGCAGTATTTT. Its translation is CASRGVTDTQYF.

CDR3 nucleotide sequence: TGTGCCAGTAGTACACGGACCTTTAGTTCCTACGAGCAGTACTTC. It yields the protein CASSTRTFSSYEQYF. V and J are TRBV19 and TRBJ2-7; D remains unclear. V was pared by 4 bases and J by 1 base, with 14 bases between. The CDR3 length is 15 residues. CDR1 and CDR2 (germline): LNHDA, SQIVND (reference sequence).

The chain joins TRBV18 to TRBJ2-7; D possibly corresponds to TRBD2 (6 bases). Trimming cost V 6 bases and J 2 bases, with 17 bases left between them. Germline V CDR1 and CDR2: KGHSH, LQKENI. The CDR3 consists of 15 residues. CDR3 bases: TGTGCCAGCTCCTTTACCCGGGAGCACGCCTACGAGCAGTACTTC. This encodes CASSFTREHAYEQYF.

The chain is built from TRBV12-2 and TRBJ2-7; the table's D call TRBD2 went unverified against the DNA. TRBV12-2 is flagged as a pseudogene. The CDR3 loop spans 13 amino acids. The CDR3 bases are TGTGCAAGTCGCTTAGCGCACGGGTGTGAGCAGTACTTC. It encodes CASRLAHGCEQYF.

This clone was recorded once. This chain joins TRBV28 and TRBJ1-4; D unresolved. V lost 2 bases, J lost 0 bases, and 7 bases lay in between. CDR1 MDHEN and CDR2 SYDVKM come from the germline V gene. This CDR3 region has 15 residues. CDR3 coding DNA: TGTGCCAGCAGTTTAAAGACTCCAACTAATGAAAAACTGTTTTTT. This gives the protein CASSLKTPTNEKLFF. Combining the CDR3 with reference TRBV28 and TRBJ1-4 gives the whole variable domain DVKVTQSSRYLVKRTGEKVFLECVQDMDHENMFWYRQDPGLGLRLIYFSYDVKMKEKGDIPEGYSVSREKKERFSLILESASTNQTSMYLCASSLKTPTNEKLFFGSGTQLSVL.

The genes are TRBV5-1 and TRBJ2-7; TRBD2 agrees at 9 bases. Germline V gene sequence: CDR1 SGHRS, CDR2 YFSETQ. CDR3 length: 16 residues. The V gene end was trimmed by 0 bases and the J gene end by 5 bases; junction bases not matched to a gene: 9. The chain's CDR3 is CASSLVEGSGSHEQYF. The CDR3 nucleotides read TGCGCCAGCAGCTTGGTAGAGGGTAGCGGGAGCCACGAGCAGTACTTC. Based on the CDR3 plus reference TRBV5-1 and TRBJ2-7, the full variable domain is KAGVTQTPRYLIKTRGQQVTLSCSPISGHRSVSWYQQTPGQGLQFLFEYFSETQRNKGNFPGRFSGRQFSNSRSEMNVSTLELGDSALYLCASSLVEGSGSHEQYFGPGTRLTVT.

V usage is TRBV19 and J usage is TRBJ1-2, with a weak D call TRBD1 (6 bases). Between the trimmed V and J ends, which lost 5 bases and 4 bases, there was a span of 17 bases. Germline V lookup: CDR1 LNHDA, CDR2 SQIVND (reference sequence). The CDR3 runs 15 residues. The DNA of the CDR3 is TGTGCCAGTAGTCAACAAGGTGACAGGTTCTATGGCTACACCTTC. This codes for CASSQQGDRFYGYTF.

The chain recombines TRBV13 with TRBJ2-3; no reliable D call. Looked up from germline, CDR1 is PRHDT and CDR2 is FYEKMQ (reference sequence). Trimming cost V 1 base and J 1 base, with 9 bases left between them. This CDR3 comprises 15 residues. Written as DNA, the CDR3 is TGTGCCAGCAGCTTAGAGCGAGGCGGCACAGATACGCAGTATTTT. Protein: CASSLERGGTDTQYF.

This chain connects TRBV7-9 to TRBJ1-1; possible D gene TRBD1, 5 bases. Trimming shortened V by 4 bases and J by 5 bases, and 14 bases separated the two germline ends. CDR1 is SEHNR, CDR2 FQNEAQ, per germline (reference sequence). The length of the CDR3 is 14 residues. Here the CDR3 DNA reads TGTGCCAGCAGCTACCGAGGGGTGGGGACTGAAGCTTTCTTT. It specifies CASSYRGVGTEAFF.

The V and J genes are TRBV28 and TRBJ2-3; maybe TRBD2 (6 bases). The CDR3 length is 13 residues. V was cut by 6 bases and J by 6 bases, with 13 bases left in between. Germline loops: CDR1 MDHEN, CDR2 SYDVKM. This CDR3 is CASSWGVADTQYF. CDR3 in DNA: TGTGCCAGCAGCTGGGGGGTGGCGGATACGCAGTATTTT.

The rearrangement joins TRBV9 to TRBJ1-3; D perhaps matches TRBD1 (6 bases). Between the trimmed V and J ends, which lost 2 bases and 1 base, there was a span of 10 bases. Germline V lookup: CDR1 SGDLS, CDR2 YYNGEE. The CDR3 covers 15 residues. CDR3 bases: TGTGCCAGCAGCGTGGGGACACTGTCTGGAAACACCATATATTTT. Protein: CASSVGTLSGNTIYF.

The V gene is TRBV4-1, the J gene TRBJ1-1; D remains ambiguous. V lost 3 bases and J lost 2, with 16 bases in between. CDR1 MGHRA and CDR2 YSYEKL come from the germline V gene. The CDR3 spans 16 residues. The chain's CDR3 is CASSHRLAILNTEAFF. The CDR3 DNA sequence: TGCGCCAGCAGCCACCGCTTAGCGATACTAAACACTGAAGCTTTCTTT.

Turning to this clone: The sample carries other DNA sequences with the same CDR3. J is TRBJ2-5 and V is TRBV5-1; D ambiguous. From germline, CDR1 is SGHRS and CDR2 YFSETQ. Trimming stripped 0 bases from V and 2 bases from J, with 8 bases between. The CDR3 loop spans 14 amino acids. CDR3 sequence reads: CASSLVPAQETQYF. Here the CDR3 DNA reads TGCGCCAGCAGCTTGGTCCCAGCTCAAGAGACCCAGTACTTC. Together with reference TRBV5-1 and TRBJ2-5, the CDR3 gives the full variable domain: KAGVTQTPRYLIKTRGQQVTLSCSPISGHRSVSWYQQTPGQGLQFLFEYFSETQRNKGNFPGRFSGRQFSNSRSEMNVSTLELGDSALYLCASSLVPAQETQYFGPGTRLLVL.

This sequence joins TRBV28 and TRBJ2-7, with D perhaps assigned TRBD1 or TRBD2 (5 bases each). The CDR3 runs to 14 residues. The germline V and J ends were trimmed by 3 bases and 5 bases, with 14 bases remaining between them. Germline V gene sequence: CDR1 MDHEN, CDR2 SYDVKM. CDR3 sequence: CASSFWGSRNEQYF. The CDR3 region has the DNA TGTGCCAGCAGTTTTTGGGGGAGTAGAAACGAGCAGTACTTC. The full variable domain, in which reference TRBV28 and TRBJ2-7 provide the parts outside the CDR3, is DVKVTQSSRYLVKRTGEKVFLECVQDMDHENMFWYRQDPGLGLRLIYFSYDVKMKEKGDIPEGYSVSREKKERFSLILESASTNQTSMYLCASSFWGSRNEQYFGPGTRLTVT.

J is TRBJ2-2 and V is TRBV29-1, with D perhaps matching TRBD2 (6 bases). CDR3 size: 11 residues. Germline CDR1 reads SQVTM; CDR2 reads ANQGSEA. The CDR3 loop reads CCGTNTGELFF. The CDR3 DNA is TGCTGCGGGACGAACACCGGGGAGCTGTTTTTT.

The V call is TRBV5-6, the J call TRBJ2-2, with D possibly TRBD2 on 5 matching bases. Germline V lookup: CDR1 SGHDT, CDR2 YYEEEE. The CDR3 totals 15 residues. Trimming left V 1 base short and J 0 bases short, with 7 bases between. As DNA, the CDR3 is TGTGCCAGCAGCTTGCTGGAGGCGAACACCGGGGAGCTGTTTTTT. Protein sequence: CASSLLEANTGELFF.

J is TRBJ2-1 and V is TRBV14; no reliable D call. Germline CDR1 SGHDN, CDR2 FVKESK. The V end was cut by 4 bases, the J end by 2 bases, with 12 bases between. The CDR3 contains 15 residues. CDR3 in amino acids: CASSPAVYPYNEQFF. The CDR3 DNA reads TGTGCCAGCAGCCCAGCCGTGTACCCCTACAATGAGCAGTTCTTC.

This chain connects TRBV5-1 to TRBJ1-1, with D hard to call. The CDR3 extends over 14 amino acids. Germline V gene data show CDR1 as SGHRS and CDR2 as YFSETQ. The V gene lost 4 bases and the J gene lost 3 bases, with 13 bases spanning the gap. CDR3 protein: CASSVRTGDTEAFF. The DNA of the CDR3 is TGCGCCAGCAGCGTGAGGACGGGTGACACTGAAGCTTTCTTT.

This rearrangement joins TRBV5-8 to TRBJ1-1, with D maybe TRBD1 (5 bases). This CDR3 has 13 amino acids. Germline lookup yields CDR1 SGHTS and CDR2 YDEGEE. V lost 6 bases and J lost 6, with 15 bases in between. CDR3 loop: CASKGAGRAEAFF. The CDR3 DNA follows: TGTGCCAGCAAAGGGGCGGGAAGGGCTGAAGCTTTCTTT. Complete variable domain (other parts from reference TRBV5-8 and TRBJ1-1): EAGVTQSPTHLIKTRGQQATLRCSPISGHTSVYWYQQALGLGLQFLLWYDEGEERNRGNFPPRFSGRQFPNYSSELNVNALELEDSALYLCASKGAGRAEAFFGQGTRLTVV.

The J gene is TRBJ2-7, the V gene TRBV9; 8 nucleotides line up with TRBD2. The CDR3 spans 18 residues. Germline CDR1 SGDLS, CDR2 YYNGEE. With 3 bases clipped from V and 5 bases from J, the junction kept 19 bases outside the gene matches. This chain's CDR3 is CASSAGPVGAGGPHEQYF. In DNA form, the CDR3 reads TGTGCCAGCAGCGCCGGCCCGGTGGGGGCGGGAGGCCCCCACGAGCAGTACTTC.